These 22 T cell receptor beta chains share one sample of origin, sequenced in a study of cytomegalovirus exposure and HLA in healthy donors. PCR amplification relied on 60 Vbeta primers (plus 13 Jbeta primers). The assay was immunoSEQ multiplex PCR, and TCRdb's table has in-frame clones only and misses some. Of 90,000 or so clones listed, 75% to 85% were seen once; the top ten hold less than 4%. The sequenced sample was PBMCs. These receptors all stem from a man aged 25 to 40 in good health and CMV-seropositive.

This chain joins TRBV28 and TRBJ1-5; tentative D call: TRBD1 (5 bases). The V gene lost 8 bases and the J gene lost 0 bases, with 11 bases spanning the gap. The CDR3 consists of 14 residues. In germline, CDR1 is MDHEN, CDR2 SYDVKM. In DNA form, the CDR3 reads TGTGCCAGCGGGGCTGTTTATAGCAATCAGCCCCAGCATTTT. Translated, it gives CASGAVYSNQPQHF.

The V and J genes are TRBV28 and TRBJ2-4, with 8 nucleotides matching TRBD2. The germline gives CDR1 MDHEN, CDR2 SYDVKM. The CDR3 contains 15 residues. J lost 7 bases, V lost 4 bases, and 9 bases had no gene match. The CDR3 DNA follows: TGTGCCAGCAGTTCCCCCATAGCGGGGTGGAACATTCAGTACTTC. Its protein product is CASSSPIAGWNIQYF.

The V call is TRBV30, the J call TRBJ2-5, with 8 bases fitting TRBD2. The last part of the DNA fits TRBJ2-7 better; the J call may be wrong. Per germline, CDR1 GTSNPN and CDR2 SVGIG (reference sequence). The CDR3 totals 14 residues. CDR3 loop: CAWSSPGLATEQYF. The CDR3 bases are TGTGCCTGGAGTTCCCCCGGACTAGCAACCGAGCAGTACTTC.

Turning to this clone: A read error may produce the germline difference seen at one junction end. This rearrangement joins TRBV10-3 to TRBJ1-4; D may be TRBD1 (6 bases). Germline V gene sequence: CDR1 ENHRY, CDR2 SYGVKD. This CDR3 has 14 residues. The CDR3 is CVIRPQGQGEKLFF. Here the CDR3 DNA reads TGTGTCATCAGGCCACAGGGCCAGGGTGAAAAACTGTTTTTT.

The chain combines TRBV11-2 with TRBJ2-2; 9 nucleotides agree with TRBD1. The trim removed 6 bases at V and 3 bases at J, leaving 2 bases unmatched. Per germline, CDR1 SGHAT and CDR2 FQNNGV. This CDR3 has 14 residues. For the CDR3, the DNA is TGTGCCAGCAGAGGGACAGGGTACACCGGGGAGCTGTTTTTT. This translates into CASRGTGYTGELFF.

The V call is TRBV30, the J call TRBJ2-5; weak D call: TRBD2 (7 bases). The tail of the sequence fits TRBJ2-7 better, so the J call may be wrong. The CDR3 has 11 residues. CDR1 and CDR2 from the germline V gene are GTSNPN and SVGIG (reference sequence). In nucleotides, the CDR3 is TGTGCCTTGGGGGGGGGCCTCGAGCAGTACTTC. Translated: CALGGGLEQYF.

The chain joins TRBV5-1 to TRBJ1-1; 9 nucleotides align to TRBD1. Trimming at V came to 0 bases and at J to 6 bases, leaving 6 bases not matched to a gene. From germline, CDR1 is SGHRS and CDR2 YFSETQ. The CDR3 is 15 amino acids. The CDR3 bases are TGCGCCAGCAGCTTGGTCCAAGACAGGGGGTCTGAAGCTTTCTTT. This translates into CASSLVQDRGSEAFF.

The chain is built from TRBV27 and TRBJ1-5; D possibly corresponds to TRBD1 (5 bases). Germline V gene sequence: CDR1 MNHEY, CDR2 SMNVEV (reference sequence). The V gene lost 5 bases and the J gene lost 1 base, with 12 bases spanning the gap. The CDR3 is 15 amino acids. This chain's CDR3 is CASSPLGGSNQPQHF. DNA of the CDR3: TGTGCCAGCAGTCCACTGGGGGGAAGCAATCAGCCCCAGCATTTT.

This rearrangement joins TRBV28 to TRBJ2-1, with 12 bases aligning to TRBD1. The V gene's germline CDR1 is MDHEN and CDR2 SYDVKM. The CDR3 runs to 15 residues. V lost 5 bases, J lost 10 bases, and 9 bases stayed unmatched. The CDR3 protein is CASSDPGQGAREQFF. For the CDR3, the DNA is TGTGCCAGCAGTGATCCGGGACAGGGGGCTCGGGAGCAGTTCTTC.

The V and J genes are TRBV19 and TRBJ1-5; D may be TRBD1 (5 bases). V was pared by 7 bases and J by 0 bases, with 7 bases between. This CDR3 comprises 13 residues. The V gene's germline CDR1 is LNHDA and CDR2 SQIVND (reference sequence). The CDR3 coding sequence is TGTGCCAGTATTGGACATAGCAATCAGCCCCAGCATTTT. Residues: CASIGHSNQPQHF.

J is TRBJ2-7 and V is TRBV5-4; D is perhaps TRBD2 (6 bases). Germline V gives CDR1 SGHNT, CDR2 YYREEE (reference sequence). Trimming took 3 bases from V and 6 from J, leaving 19 bases between them. The CDR3 contains 15 residues. The CDR3 coding sequence is TGTGCCAGCAGCTCAACTAGCTACAAAGCTCTCGAGCAGTACTTC. Encoded protein: CASSSTSYKALEQYF.

The J gene is TRBJ2-3, the V gene TRBV4-3; D remains ambiguous. CDR3 length: 15 amino acids. Germline CDR1 reads LGHNA; CDR2 reads YSLEER. V was pared by 4 bases and J by 2 bases, with 13 bases between. The CDR3 protein is CASSPTMGATDTQYF. CDR3 sequence (DNA): TGCGCCAGCAGCCCCACTATGGGTGCCACAGATACGCAGTATTTT.

A single count supports this clone. This sequence joins TRBV29-1 and TRBJ2-5; a possible D gene is TRBD2 (7 bases). The length of the CDR3 is 11 residues. V dropped 5 bases and J dropped 5 bases, with 9 bases sitting between them. Germline values: CDR1 SQVTM, CDR2 ANQGSEA. CDR3 sequence: CSVTGGETQYF. The CDR3 DNA follows: TGCAGCGTTACGGGGGGCGAGACCCAGTACTTC.

The table lists this clone with a count of one. This rearrangement joins TRBV28 to TRBJ2-5; 13 bases map to TRBD2. Germline lookup yields CDR1 MDHEN and CDR2 SYDVKM. This CDR3 has 17 residues. V was clipped by 6 bases and J by 2 bases; unmatched bases: 9. In DNA, the CDR3 is TGTGCCAGCAGCCCCCTCCGACTAGCGGGAGGACAAGAGACCCAGTACTTC. The encoded protein is CASSPLRLAGGQETQYF. Variable domain in full (rest from reference TRBV28 and TRBJ2-5): DVKVTQSSRYLVKRTGEKVFLECVQDMDHENMFWYRQDPGLGLRLIYFSYDVKMKEKGDIPEGYSVSREKKERFSLILESASTNQTSMYLCASSPLRLAGGQETQYFGPGTRLLVL.

This clone was recorded a few times. The chain has TRBV4-1 and TRBJ2-2; D ambiguous. The germline V and J ends were trimmed by 0 bases and 2 bases, with 4 bases remaining between them. The CDR3 consists of 14 residues. CDR1 is MGHRA and CDR2 is YSYEKL in the germline V gene. The CDR3 DNA is TGCGCCAGCAGCCAAGAAATAAACACCGGGGAGCTGTTTTTT. The encoded protein is CASSQEINTGELFF.

On this clone: Other DNA sequences in this sample translate to the same CDR3. CDR3 sequence reads: CASSGLAGGSYNEQFF. DNA of the CDR3: TGTGCCAGCAGTGGGCTAGCGGGAGGCTCCTACAATGAGCAGTTCTTC. The V call is TRBV6-1, the J call TRBJ2-1; TRBD2 matches at 11 bases. The CDR3 is 16 residues long. The V segment lost 4 bases and the J segment 0 bases; nucleotides outside the gene matches: 2. Germline V lookup: CDR1 MNHNS, CDR2 SASEGT.

This sequence joins TRBV5-1 and TRBJ2-1; 9 bases are a match to TRBD2. The CDR3 length is 15 residues. The junction had 7 bases not matched to a gene; V was cut back by 4 bases and J by 5 bases. In germline, CDR1 is SGHRS, CDR2 YFSETQ. CDR3 region: CASSPTSGPNNEQFF. DNA for the CDR3: TGCGCCAGCAGCCCAACTAGCGGGCCAAACAATGAGCAGTTCTTC. Supplemented by reference TRBV5-1 and TRBJ2-1, the full variable domain reads KAGVTQTPRYLIKTRGQQVTLSCSPISGHRSVSWYQQTPGQGLQFLFEYFSETQRNKGNFPGRFSGRQFSNSRSEMNVSTLELGDSALYLCASSPTSGPNNEQFFGPGTRLTVL.

The J gene is TRBJ2-7, the V gene TRBV19; 7 bases map to TRBD2. Trimming at V came to 8 bases and at J to 3 bases, leaving 10 bases not matched to a gene. This CDR3 has 14 amino acids. The germline V gene has CDR1 LNHDA and CDR2 SQIVND (reference sequence). The CDR3 is CASRDSGKSYEQYF. In DNA, the CDR3 is TGTGCCAGTCGAGACAGCGGGAAGAGCTACGAGCAGTACTTC.

For the CDR3, the DNA is TGTGCCACCAGCAGAACCCGACAGGGCAACTATGGCTACACCTTC. Residues: CATSRTRQGNYGYTF. The chain joins TRBV15 to TRBJ1-2; 7 nucleotides match TRBD1. CDR1 LNHNV and CDR2 YYDKDF come from the germline V gene (reference sequence). CDR3 length equals 15 residues. Trimming removed 2 bases from V and 2 bases from J; junction bases left unmatched: 5.

On this clone itself: The junction and the germline gene differ at one end; a read error may be behind it. The chain uses TRBV7-9 and TRBJ2-7; a weak D match, TRBD1 (5 bases). The CDR3 runs 16 residues. Per the germline V gene, CDR1 is SEHNR and CDR2 is FQNEAQ (reference sequence). The CDR3: CSSSLWVGKGQGEQYF. Written as DNA, the CDR3 is TGTTCCAGCAGCTTATGGGTGGGGAAGGGCCAGGGCGAGCAGTACTTC.

CDR3 DNA: TGTGCCAGCAGCTCGACAGGGTTTACTAACTATGGCTACACCTTC. Protein sequence: CASSSTGFTNYGYTF. The chain recombines TRBV7-2 with TRBJ1-2; 7 nucleotides agree with TRBD1. This CDR3 region has 15 residues. CDR1 is SGHTA and CDR2 is FQGNSA in the germline V gene. The V segment lost 4 bases and the J segment 0 bases; nucleotides outside the gene matches: 5.

The chain carries TRBV14 and TRBJ2-1; 10 bases map to TRBD2. CDR1 is SGHDN and CDR2 is FVKESK in the germline V gene. The CDR3 runs to 14 residues. J was trimmed by 9 bases and V by 1 base; bases with no gene match: 3. The CDR3 here is CASSQVLAGGEQFF. In nucleotides, the CDR3 is TGTGCCAGCAGCCAAGTATTAGCGGGAGGTGAGCAGTTCTTC. Together with reference TRBV14 and TRBJ2-1, the CDR3 gives the full variable domain: EAGVTQFPSHSVIEKGQTVTLRCDPISGHDNLYWYRRVMGKEIKFLLHFVKESKQDESGMPNNRFLAERTGGTYSTLKVQPAELEDSGVYFCASSQVLAGGEQFFGPGTRLTVL.